These 26 T cell receptor beta chains originate from one sample sequenced in a study of blood T cell repertoires in COVID-19. Libraries were prepared by immunoSEQ multiplex PCR; TCRdb keeps only in-frame clonotypes and omits some of them. The sample includes about 290,000 clones, 70% to 90% of them seen just once. The sequencing sample was made of peripheral blood. Every receptor here comes from a woman aged 25 to 45 with active or convalescent COVID-19.

The J gene is TRBJ1-2, the V gene TRBV29-1, with 9 bases fitting TRBD1. With 7 bases clipped from V and 4 bases from J, the junction kept 10 bases outside the gene matches. CDR3 length equals 14 residues. Germline V gives CDR1 SQVTM, CDR2 ANQGSEA. The CDR3 DNA sequence: TGCAGCGACACCGGGACAGGGCTGGGCTATGGCTACACCTTC. Translating gives CSDTGTGLGYGYTF.

The rearrangement uses TRBV15 and TRBJ2-3; D is unclear. V was cut by 1 base and J by 0 bases, with 5 bases left in between. This CDR3 spans 14 amino acids. CDR1 LNHNV and CDR2 YYDKDF come from the germline V gene (reference sequence). In DNA, the CDR3 is TGTGCCACCAGCAGAGGACTTAGCACAGATACGCAGTATTTT. Protein: CATSRGLSTDTQYF.

V and J are TRBV9 and TRBJ1-3; 9 bases line up with TRBD1. Per the germline V gene, CDR1 is SGDLS and CDR2 is YYNGEE. V lost 0 bases to trimming and J lost 2 bases; unmatched junction nucleotides: 9. The CDR3 consists of 18 residues. CDR3 nucleotides: TGTGCCAGCAGCGTAGTTCCGGGACAGGGCCTCGCTGGAAACACCATATATTTT. It specifies CASSVVPGQGLAGNTIYF. The entire variable domain, with the rest obtained from reference TRBV9 and TRBJ1-3, is as follows: DSGVTQTPKHLITATGQRVTLRCSPRSGDLSVYWYQQSLDQGLQFLIQYYNGEERAKGNILERFSAQQFPDLHSELNLSSLELGDSALYFCASSVVPGQGLAGNTIYFGEGSWLTVV.

As regards this clone: One end of the junction varies from germline; a read error may be responsible. The J gene is TRBJ1-1, the V gene TRBV18, with D possibly TRBD1 on 6 matching bases. Germline loops: CDR1 KGHSH, CDR2 LQKENI. The CDR3 has 13 amino acids. CDR3 DNA: TGTGCCAGCTCACCCACAGGGAACGCTGAAGCTTTCTTT. The encoded protein is CASSPTGNAEAFF.

This chain connects TRBV9 to TRBJ1-1, with D tentatively TRBD1 (6 bases). The CDR3 is 17 amino acids. The germline V and J ends were trimmed by 1 base and 8 bases, with 24 bases remaining between them. Germline V lookup: CDR1 SGDLS, CDR2 YYNGEE. For the CDR3, the DNA is TGTGCCAGCAGCGTACCAGCCCAGGGGTCCCATGAGTGGGAAGCTTTCTTT. It specifies CASSVPAQGSHEWEAFF.

This clone was counted once. The chain joins TRBV7-3 to TRBJ2-3, with TRBD2 matching over 7 bases. CDR3 length: 12 amino acids. CDR1 and CDR2 from the germline V gene are SGHTA and FQGTGA. Trimming at V came to 3 bases and at J to 11 bases, leaving 5 bases not matched to a gene. CDR3 sequence (DNA): TGTGCCAGCAGCTTGCCCGGGGGGAAGCAGTATTTT. This encodes CASSLPGGKQYF.

The rearrangement joins TRBV5-1 to TRBJ1-5, with 7 bases matching TRBD1. The CDR3 is 14 amino acids. Germline CDR1 reads SGHRS; CDR2 reads YFSETQ. V shed 2 bases, J shed 4 bases, and the junction held 3 bases outside the gene matches. The CDR3 DNA follows: TGCGCCAGCAGCTTTGGGACAGATAATCAGCCCCAGCATTTT. As protein: CASSFGTDNQPQHF. Supplemented by reference TRBV5-1 and TRBJ1-5, the full variable domain reads KAGVTQTPRYLIKTRGQQVTLSCSPISGHRSVSWYQQTPGQGLQFLFEYFSETQRNKGNFPGRFSGRQFSNSRSEMNVSTLELGDSALYLCASSFGTDNQPQHFGDGTRLSIL.

This clone was counted between two and nine times. The chain recombines TRBV3-1 (or the pseudogene TRBV3-2) with TRBJ2-7; maybe TRBD1 (6 bases). V was pared by 5 bases and J by 2 bases, with 19 bases between. The CDR3 has 16 residues. Per germline, CDR1 LGHDT and CDR2 YNNKEL (reference sequence). CDR3 region: CASSFYRARVPYEQYF. The CDR3 nucleotides are TGTGCCAGCAGCTTCTACAGGGCGAGGGTCCCCTACGAGCAGTACTTC.

CDR3 protein: CASSQGGRDGYTF. In DNA form, the CDR3 reads TGTGCCAGCAGCCAAGGGGGGCGCGATGGCTACACCTTC. V gene TRBV3-1 (or the pseudogene TRBV3-2) combines with J gene TRBJ1-2; weak D call: TRBD1 (6 bases). Germline V gene data show CDR1 as LGHDT and CDR2 as YNNKEL (reference sequence). Trimming cost V 1 base and J 6 bases, with 9 bases left between them. There are 13 residues in the CDR3.

The chain joins TRBV5-4 to TRBJ1-2; no reliable D call. Trimming cost V 0 bases and J 14 bases, with 14 bases left between them. Looked up from germline, CDR1 is SGHNT and CDR2 is YYREEE (reference sequence). The CDR3 runs 12 residues. This CDR3 reads CASSLDNLWRTF. CDR3 sequence (DNA): TGTGCCAGCAGCTTGGACAACCTATGGAGGACCTTC.

V usage is TRBV5-3 and J usage is TRBJ2-5; D perhaps matches TRBD2 (6 bases). TRBV5-3 is an ORF for which the function is uncertain. Trimming took 0 bases from V and 2 from J, leaving 8 bases between them. The length of the CDR3 is 14 residues. CDR3 in DNA: TGTGCCAGAAGCTTGGTTGCGGGGCAAGAGACCCAGTACTTC. It yields the protein CARSLVAGQETQYF.

Comments on this clone: This sample also contains other DNA sequences that code for the same CDR3. This chain uses TRBV7-8 with TRBJ1-5; no reliable D call. Per the germline V gene, CDR1 is SGHVS and CDR2 is FQNEAQ. The CDR3 is 14 residues long. Trimming took 0 bases from V and 3 from J, leaving 6 bases between them. The CDR3: CASSLAGTNQPQHF. The CDR3 DNA sequence: TGTGCCAGCAGCTTAGCGGGCACCAATCAGCCCCAGCATTTT.

The J gene is TRBJ1-2, the V gene TRBV7-9, with D uncertain. Germline V CDR1 and CDR2: SEHNR, FQNEAQ (reference sequence). This CDR3 has 17 amino acids. V gave up 1 base and J gave up 3 bases, with 18 bases separating them. The CDR3 DNA follows: TGTGCCAGCAGCTTAGTCGCGGCAGTCCCGGCAGACTATGGCTACACCTTC. It codes for CASSLVAAVPADYGYTF.

CDR3 bases: TGTGCCAGCAGTTTCCCAGCAGGGCCACTTAACTATGGCTACACCTTC. Amino acids: CASSFPAGPLNYGYTF. This chain links TRBV28 with TRBJ1-2; possible D gene TRBD1, 5 bases. The CDR3 length is 16 residues. V was trimmed by 3 bases and J by 1 base, leaving 15 bases between them. Per the germline V gene, CDR1 is MDHEN and CDR2 is SYDVKM.

The V call is TRBV18, the J call TRBJ1-2; 8 bases line up with TRBD1. This CDR3 spans 16 amino acids. Unmatched junction bases numbered 10, after V lost 3 bases and J lost 4 bases. Germline CDR1 is KGHSH and CDR2 is LQKENI. This chain's CDR3 is CASSPNGQGGSYGYTF. The CDR3 nucleotides are TGTGCCAGCTCACCTAACGGACAGGGAGGAAGCTATGGCTACACCTTC.

The chain has TRBV7-2 and TRBJ2-1; the match to TRBD1 covers 8 bases. Trimming cost V 0 bases and J 9 bases; bases outside gene matches: 7. CDR3 size: 15 residues. Looked up from germline, CDR1 is SGHTA and CDR2 is FQGNSA. Here the CDR3 DNA reads TGTGCCAGCAGCTTAGCGAACGGACAGGGCTTTGAGCAGTTCTTC. It translates to CASSLANGQGFEQFF.

This chain uses TRBV7-9 with TRBJ2-3, with 8 bases identical to TRBD1. Germline CDR1 SEHNR, CDR2 FQNEAQ (reference sequence). This CDR3 spans 17 amino acids. J gave up 0 bases and V 4 bases, and 9 bases lay outside the gene matches. Written as DNA, the CDR3 is TGTGCCAGCAGCTCCGGGACAGGCAATCCTAGCACAGATACGCAGTATTTT. It is translated as CASSSGTGNPSTDTQYF.

The chain carries TRBV7-9 and TRBJ2-3; D is uncertain. The CDR3 length is 15 residues. CDR1 is SEHNR, CDR2 FQNEAQ, per germline (reference sequence). V lost 10 bases and J 1 base, leaving 18 bases between the germline ends. DNA of the CDR3: TGTGCCACCACTCGGAGTCGGTTAGGCACAGATACGCAGTATTTT. Protein sequence: CATTRSRLGTDTQYF.

The rearrangement links TRBV7-2 to TRBJ2-1; 8 bases are shared with TRBD2. V trimming: 1 base; J trimming: 8 bases; junction bases outside the gene matches: 4. The germline V gene has CDR1 SGHTA and CDR2 FQGNSA. The CDR3 is 14 amino acids. CDR3 loop: CASSLVGRGDEQFF. CDR3 bases: TGTGCCAGCAGCTTAGTGGGGCGGGGGGATGAGCAGTTCTTC.

This chain connects TRBV27 to TRBJ1-3, with TRBD1 identical over 9 bases. V dropped 6 bases and J dropped 1; count of bases not matched to a gene: 7. Per germline, CDR1 MNHEY and CDR2 SMNVEV (reference sequence). The CDR3 loop spans 16 amino acids. CDR3 loop: CASRATGGRSGNTIYF. The DNA for the CDR3 is TGTGCCAGCAGAGCGACAGGGGGAAGGTCTGGAAACACCATATATTTT.

J is TRBJ1-1 and V is TRBV7-2; D not certain. The V gene's germline CDR1 is SGHTA and CDR2 FQGNSA. This CDR3 has 13 residues. Trimming cost V 0 bases and J 5 bases, with 7 bases left between them. This chain's CDR3 is CASSLAEETEAFF. The CDR3 DNA reads as TGTGCCAGCAGCTTAGCGGAGGAGACTGAAGCTTTCTTT.

This rearrangement joins TRBV5-1 to TRBJ2-5; D is unresolved. Germline loops: CDR1 SGHRS, CDR2 YFSETQ. The V end lost 0 bases, the J end lost 0 bases, and 9 bases lay between the germline ends. There are 15 residues in the CDR3. Here the CDR3 reads CASSLAVGHQETQYF. The CDR3 nucleotides read TGCGCCAGCAGCTTGGCCGTGGGCCACCAAGAGACCCAGTACTTC.

The chain has TRBV6-5 and TRBJ1-2; D possibly corresponds to TRBD1 (5 bases). The CDR3 loop spans 13 amino acids. V lost 0 bases and J 6 bases, leaving 8 bases between the germline ends. Germline V gene data show CDR1 as MNHEY and CDR2 as SVGAGI. In DNA, the CDR3 is TGTGCCAGCAGTTACTCAGTCAGGGATGGCTACACCTTC. Protein product: CASSYSVRDGYTF.

V and J are TRBV30 and TRBJ1-1, with D perhaps TRBD1 (5 bases). The germline gives CDR1 GTSNPN, CDR2 SVGIG (reference sequence). V was shortened by 1 base and J by 5 bases, with 14 bases between the two germline ends. The CDR3 extends over 14 amino acids. CDR3 residues: CAWSARKRGTEAFF. CDR3 nucleotide sequence: TGTGCCTGGAGTGCTCGGAAACGGGGGACTGAAGCTTTCTTT.

This clone has a single count. The chain recombines TRBV29-1 with TRBJ1-1; D gene uncertain. V gave up 5 bases and J gave up 1 base, with 11 bases separating them. The CDR3 has 13 residues. Germline CDR1 reads SQVTM; CDR2 reads ANQGSEA. CDR3 residues: CSVLEPGNTEAFF. DNA of the CDR3: TGCAGCGTTCTTGAACCCGGGAACACTGAAGCTTTCTTT.

The V and J genes are TRBV18 and TRBJ1-5; D remains ambiguous. The length of the CDR3 is 17 residues. Germline V gene sequence: CDR1 KGHSH, CDR2 LQKENI. The V gene lost 3 bases and the J gene lost 0 bases, with 15 bases spanning the gap. In DNA, the CDR3 is TGTGCCAGCTCACCTCCGGTTGGCGGGCGTAGCAATCAGCCCCAGCATTTT. This encodes CASSPPVGGRSNQPQHF. Supplemented by reference TRBV18 and TRBJ1-5, the full variable domain reads NAGVMQNPRHLVRRRGQEARLRCSPMKGHSHVYWYRQLPEEGLKFMVYLQKENIIDESGMPKERFSAEFPKEGPSILRIQQVVRGDSAAYFCASSPPVGGRSNQPQHFGDGTRLSIL.